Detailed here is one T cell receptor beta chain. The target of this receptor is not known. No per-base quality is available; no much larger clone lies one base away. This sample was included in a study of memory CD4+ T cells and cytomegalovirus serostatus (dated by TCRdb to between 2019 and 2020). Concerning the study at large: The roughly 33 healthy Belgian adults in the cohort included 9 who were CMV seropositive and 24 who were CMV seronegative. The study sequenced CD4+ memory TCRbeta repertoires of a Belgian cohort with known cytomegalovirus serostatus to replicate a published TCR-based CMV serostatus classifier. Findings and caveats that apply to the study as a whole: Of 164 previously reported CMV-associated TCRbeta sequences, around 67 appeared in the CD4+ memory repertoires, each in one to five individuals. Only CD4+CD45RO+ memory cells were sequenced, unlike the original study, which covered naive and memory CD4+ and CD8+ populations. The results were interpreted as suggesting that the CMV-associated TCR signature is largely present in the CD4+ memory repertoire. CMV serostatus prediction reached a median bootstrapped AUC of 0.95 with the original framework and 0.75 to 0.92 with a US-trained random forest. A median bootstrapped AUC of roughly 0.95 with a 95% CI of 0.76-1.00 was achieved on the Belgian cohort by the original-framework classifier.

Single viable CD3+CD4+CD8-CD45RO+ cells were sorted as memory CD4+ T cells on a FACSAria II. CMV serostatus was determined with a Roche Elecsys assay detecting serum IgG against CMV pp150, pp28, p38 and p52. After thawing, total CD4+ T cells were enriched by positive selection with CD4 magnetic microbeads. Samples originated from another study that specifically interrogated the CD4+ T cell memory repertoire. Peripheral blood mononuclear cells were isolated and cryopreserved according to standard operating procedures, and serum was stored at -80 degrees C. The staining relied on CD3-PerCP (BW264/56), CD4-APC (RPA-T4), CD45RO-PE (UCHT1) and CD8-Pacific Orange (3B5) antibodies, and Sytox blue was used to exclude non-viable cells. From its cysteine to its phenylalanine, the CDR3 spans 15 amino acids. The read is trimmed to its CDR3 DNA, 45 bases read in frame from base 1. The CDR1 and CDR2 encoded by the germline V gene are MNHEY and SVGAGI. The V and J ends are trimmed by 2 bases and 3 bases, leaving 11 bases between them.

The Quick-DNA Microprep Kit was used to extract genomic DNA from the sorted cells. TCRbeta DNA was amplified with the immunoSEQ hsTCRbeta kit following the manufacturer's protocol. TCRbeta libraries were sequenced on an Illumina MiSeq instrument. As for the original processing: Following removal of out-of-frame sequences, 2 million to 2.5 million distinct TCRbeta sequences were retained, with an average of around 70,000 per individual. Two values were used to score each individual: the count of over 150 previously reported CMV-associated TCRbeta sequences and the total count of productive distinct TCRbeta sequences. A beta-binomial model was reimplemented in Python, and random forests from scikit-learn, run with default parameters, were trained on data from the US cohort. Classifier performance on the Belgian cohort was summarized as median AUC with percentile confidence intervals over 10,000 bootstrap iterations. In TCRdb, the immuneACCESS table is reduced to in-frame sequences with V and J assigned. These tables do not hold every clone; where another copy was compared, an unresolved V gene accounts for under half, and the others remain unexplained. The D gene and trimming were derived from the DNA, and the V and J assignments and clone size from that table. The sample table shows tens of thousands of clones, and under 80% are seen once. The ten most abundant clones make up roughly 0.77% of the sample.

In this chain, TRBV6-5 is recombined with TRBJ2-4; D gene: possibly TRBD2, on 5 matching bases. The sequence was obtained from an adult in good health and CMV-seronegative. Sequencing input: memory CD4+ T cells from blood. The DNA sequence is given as TGTGCCAGCAGTTACGAGGGATCTGGCAAAAACATTCAGTACTTC. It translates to CASSYEGSGKNIQYF.